Sequencing of this T cell receptor (beta chain) was carried out in a study of shared clonotypes between healthy human individuals (TCRdb year 2020). Looking at the study overall: The cohort comprised two women and a few men aged 18 to 49 years. To estimate repertoire size and how much clonotype sharing occurs between individuals, the study deeply sequenced the blood TCR repertoires of about five healthy adults. For each donor, CD4 naive and CD4 memory were each given three plates, CD8 naive was given two plates, and CD8 memory was given one plate. Leukapheresis yielded between about 0.85 and 9.5 billion PBMCs per donor. To increase sequencing depth and limit assay-specific biases, different laboratories used diverse techniques to prepare libraries and sequence TCR repertoires. Study-wide conclusions, independent of this receptor: Larger estimated clonotype richness was generally found for naive subsets than for memory subsets. Even with the large sequencing depth, rarefaction of the sorted-subset datasets indicated that sequencing was incomplete. Sharing across four donors was observed for around 5% of naive CD4, over 3% of naive CD8, about 2.3% of memory CD4, and roughly 0.4% of memory CD8 clonotypes. Higher generation probabilities were observed for clonotypes shared by all four sorted-subset donors than for non-shared clonotypes. Sampling was limited to blood, and TCR repertoires in tissue likely differ from TCR repertoires in blood. Because the study included only a small number of donors, the genetic and exposure-history diversity represented was limited. Pairwise subsampling indicated that sequencing depth was expected to affect the degree of clonotype sharing among donors.

Healthy HIV-negative adults with no recently reported acute infections or vaccinations were included as donors. Every donor was a Caucasian adult residing in Nashville, Tennessee, USA. CD4+ T cells were enriched through magnetic negative selection, after which naive cells were positively selected on CD45RA and the remaining negative fraction served as the memory subset. Blood was collected by leukapheresis, and PBMCs were isolated by Ficoll-Histopaque density gradient centrifugation and then cryopreserved in liquid nitrogen vapor phase. Analytical flow cytometry was used to check the purity and quantity of each magnetically sorted T cell population. From each sorted fraction, genomic DNA was isolated and quantified by UV absorbance on a Nanodrop 2000c. TCR CDR3 regions were amplified from genomic DNA by multiplex PCR using the deep immunoSEQ assay. For each cell subset, the extracted genomic DNA was distributed evenly across all wells of several immunoSEQ 96-well plates, and each plate served as one replicate. For sorted subsets, each replicate PCR was loaded with 200 ng genomic DNA, equivalent to some 27,000 T cell genomes. Purified libraries were quantified with a Qubit 3.0 fluorometer, sized on a Bioanalyzer 2100, and re-quantified with the KAPA Library Quantification kit. A separate single-read 150-cycle Illumina NextSeq 550 flow cell was used to sequence each immunoSEQ 96-well plate. In the authors' own workflow: Because only junctional sequences without quality scores were contained in the immunoSEQ output, filtering matching that applied to full-length reads could not be performed. To assign V/J genes and CDR3, sequences were annotated using PyIR, a Python wrapper for IgBLAST v1.9, with IMGT germline references. Reads were removed for weak V/J assignments (E-value above 1e-6), missing CDR3, stop codons, out-of-frame junctions, or ambiguous translated residues. V3J clonotypes were defined by identical inferred V gene, J gene, and CDR3 amino acid sequence. To compute the percentage overlap between repertoires, the number of shared unique clonotypes was divided by the size of the smaller repertoire. Repertoire richness was assessed with RTK rarefaction, the Chao1 estimator, and Recon v2.1 estimates of unobserved clonotypes. Generation probabilities for all TCRbeta clonotypes obtained by the gDNA method from several donors were computed using OLGA. Sourced from immuneACCESS, this table was stored by TCRdb with only in-frame sequences that have V and J called. A share of the clones is absent; for the studies checked, an unresolved V gene accounts for under half, and the remainder has no known explanation. V, J and clone size reflect that table, while D and trimming were determined from the DNA. The sample table lists over a million clones, around four fifths of them with a count of one. In total, the top ten clones hold roughly 1.4% of the sample.

Details on this clone: There is no known antigen for this receptor. No much larger clonotype is one base removed from it; base qualities were not supplied.

The material sequenced was memory CD4+ T cells sorted from blood. Sample cell subset or site, as interpreted from the label and publication: CD45RA-negative fraction. The TCR comes from a man between 18 and 29 years old in good health.

The nucleotide sequence reads TGTGCCAGCAGTCCCCCGGGCGGAACCTACAATGAGCAGTTCTTC. This codes for CASSPPGGTYNEQFF. The V and J segments used are TRBV6-5 and TRBJ2-1; the D segment cannot be called with confidence. CDR1 and CDR2, per the germline V gene, are MNHEY and SVGAGI. At the junction V is shortened by 5 bases and J by 2 bases, with 13 bases in between. The CDR3 runs 15 residues from the cysteine to the phenylalanine. CDR3 DNA only is kept here, 45 bases in frame from base 1.